The rows below give T cell receptor beta chains drawn from one sample of a study of Ad26.COV2.S vaccination and SARS-CoV-2 variants. Here immunoSEQ multiplex PCR was the method, and the copy in TCRdb shows in-frame clones only, minus some. The table lists approximately 500,000 clones, 87% of them singletons, with 9.5% to 15% in the top ten. The specimen comprised peripheral blood, sampled in a trial of Ad26.COV2.S vaccine versus placebo. These receptors were taken from a person between 18 and 59 years old who received the Ad26.COV2.S COVID-19 vaccine or a placebo. Each CDR3 is given with its conserved first and last residue. Each record gives: clone size, J gene, CDR3 length, V gene, D gene, CDR3 protein, CDR3 DNA. The D gene is left open where the match is weak. Rows may omit the clone size; those that give it use once, few, many or a size class.

-,TRBJ2-5,15,TRBV6-2/TRBV6-3,TRBD2,CASSLSGRRGETQYF,TGTGCCAGCAGTCTTAGCGGGAGGAGAGGGGAGACCCAGTACTTC
-,TRBJ2-1,12,TRBV29-1,-,CSATFTGNEQFF,TGCAGCGCGACGTTCACAGGTAATGAGCAGTTCTTC
-,TRBJ2-1,16,TRBV19,-,CASSINRDTRSNEQFF,TGTGCCAGTAGTATAAACCGTGACACGCGGTCCAATGAGCAGTTCTTC
-,TRBJ2-2,12,TRBV9,TRBD2,CASSVVGGSLFF,TGTGCCAGCAGCGTAGTTGGCGGGAGTCTGTTTTTT
-,TRBJ2-2,17,TRBV14,-,CASSHFKGLSNTGELFF,TGTGCCAGCAGCCATTTTAAGGGTCTCTCGAACACCGGGGAGCTGTTTTTT
-,TRBJ1-1,14,TRBV7-2,-,CASSLVPMNTEAFF,TGTGCCAGCAGCTTGGTGCCTATGAACACTGAAGCTTTCTTT
-,TRBJ2-3,17,TRBV27,TRBD1,CASSLLRTGGRTDTQYF,TGTGCCAGCAGTTTACTCCGGACAGGGGGCCGCACAGATACGCAGTATTTT
once,TRBJ2-5,16,TRBV2,-,CASRGARVPYQETQYF,TGTGCCAGCAGGGGGGCTAGGGTTCCGTACCAAGAGACCCAGTACTTC
-,TRBJ2-5,15,TRBV2,-,CASSNDYSRRETQYF,TGTGCCAGCAGTAATGACTATTCACGTCGAGAGACCCAGTACTTC
-,TRBJ2-7,15,TRBV19,TRBD1,CASRLAGTESYEQYF,TGTGCCAGTAGGCTTGCCGGGACAGAGTCCTACGAGCAGTACTTC
-,TRBJ2-4,12,TRBV19,TRBD2,CASSAGGGIQYF,TGTGCCAGTAGCGCGGGAGGAGGCATTCAGTACTTC
-,TRBJ2-7,14,TRBV30,-,CAWTRLGLSYEQYF,TGTGCCTGGACGCGGTTAGGTTTATCCTACGAGCAGTACTTC
-,TRBJ1-3,16,TRBV9,-,CASSEGLGLSGNTIYF,TGTGCCAGCAGCGAGGGGCTGGGGCTCTCTGGAAACACCATATATTTT
-,TRBJ2-3,19,TRBV5-1,-,CASSLAYGTSRSAPDWQYF,TGCGCCAGCAGCTTGGCGTACGGGACATCCCGATCGGCCCCAGATTGGCAGTATTTT
-,TRBJ2-1,13,TRBV9,-,CASSVVTGTEQFF,TGTGCCAGCAGCGTAGTAACAGGGACCGAGCAGTTCTTC
-,TRBJ1-4,15,TRBV19,TRBD1,CASSLGGQGFEKLFF,TGTGCCAGTAGTCTAGGGGGACAGGGATTTGAAAAACTGTTTTTT
-,TRBJ1-2,14,TRBV12-5,-,CASGFPRGVYGYTF,TGTGCTAGTGGTTTCCCCCGCGGGGTCTATGGCTACACCTTC
-,TRBJ1-3,15,TRBV7-8,-,CASSPISGSGNTIYF,TGTGCCAGCAGCCCAATCTCGGGCTCTGGAAACACCATATATTTT
-,TRBJ1-1,14,TRBV7-9,-,CASSLREISTEAFF,TGTGCCAGCAGCCTAAGGGAAATCTCCACTGAAGCTTTCTTT
few,TRBJ1-4,14,TRBV24-1,-,CATRDRQTNEKLFF,TGTGCCACCAGAGATAGACAGACTAATGAAAAACTGTTTTTT
-,TRBJ1-5,13,TRBV19,-,CASSMDINQPQHF,TGTGCCAGTAGCATGGACATCAATCAGCCCCAGCATTTT
-,TRBJ2-7,14,TRBV9,TRBD1,CASSAPGQGGEQYF,TGTGCCAGCAGCGCACCGGGACAGGGCGGGGAGCAGTACTTC
-,TRBJ2-1,17,TRBV20-1,TRBD2,CSASGLAGGLFRNEQFF,TGCAGTGCTAGTGGGCTGGCGGGAGGCCTATTTCGGAATGAGCAGTTCTTC
-,TRBJ2-1,14,TRBV15,-,CATSRDNGANEQFF,TGTGCCACCAGCAGAGATAACGGGGCGAATGAGCAGTTCTTC
-,TRBJ2-2,15,TRBV3-1/TRBV3-2,TRBD1,CASSPDRGNTGELFF,TGTGCCAGCAGCCCTGACAGGGGGAACACCGGGGAGCTGTTTTTT
-,TRBJ2-3,12,TRBV24-1,-,CATASEVDTQYF,TGTGCCACCGCGAGTGAGGTGGATACGCAGTATTTT
-,TRBJ2-7,13,TRBV7-8,TRBD2,CASSLGDGRVQYF,TGTGCCAGCAGCTTGGGTGACGGGAGGGTTCAGTACTTC
-,TRBJ1-2,14,TRBV6-6,TRBD1,CASSPRQGGYGYTF,TGTGCCAGCAGTCCTAGACAGGGGGGGTATGGCTACACCTTC
-,TRBJ2-1,15,TRBV19,-,CASSIARGSYNEQFF,TGTGCCAGTAGTATCGCCCGCGGGTCCTACAATGAGCAGTTCTTC
-,TRBJ2-1,15,TRBV9,TRBD2,CASSVAAGVINEQFF,TGTGCCAGCAGCGTAGCAGCGGGAGTTATCAATGAGCAGTTCTTC
-,TRBJ1-6,13,TRBV11-1,-,CASSLTVGSPLHF,TGTGCCAGCAGCTTGACCGTAGGTTCACCCCTCCACTTT
-,TRBJ1-2,14,TRBV3-1/TRBV3-2,-,CASSQGRQGGGYTF,TGTGCCAGCAGCCAAGGGCGGCAGGGTGGTGGCTACACCTTC
-,TRBJ2-5,13,TRBV27,TRBD1,CASSSGQGETQYF,TGTGCCAGCAGTTCGGGACAGGGAGAGACCCAGTACTTC
-,TRBJ1-5,16,TRBV28,-,CASAPWGGKGNQPQHF,TGTGCCAGTGCGCCTTGGGGAGGGAAGGGCAATCAGCCCCAGCATTTT
-,TRBJ2-7,14,TRBV29-1,TRBD2,CSVAASWGGNEQYF,TGCAGCGTCGCCGCTTCGTGGGGGGGGAACGAGCAGTACTTC
-,TRBJ1-2,13,TRBV5-1,TRBD1,CASSLAGTGGYTF,TGCGCCAGCAGCCTGGCAGGGACAGGAGGCTACACCTTC
-,TRBJ2-1,15,TRBV14,TRBD2,CASSQTLAGIHEQFF,TGTGCCAGCAGCCAAACCCTAGCGGGTATCCATGAGCAGTTCTTC
once,TRBJ2-2,17,TRBV5-1,TRBD1,CASGARRTGVGTGELFF,TGCGCCAGCGGGGCACGAAGGACAGGGGTCGGCACCGGGGAGCTGTTTTTT
-,TRBJ2-1,15,TRBV7-9,-,CASSSAGGTYNEQFF,TGTGCCAGCAGCTCAGCGGGTGGTACCTACAATGAGCAGTTCTTC
-,TRBJ1-2,12,TRBV30,-,CAWSTGDYGYTF,TGTGCCTGGAGTACCGGGGACTATGGCTACACCTTC
-,TRBJ2-1,15,TRBV28,TRBD2,CASTMSGLEINEQFF,TGTGCCAGCACTATGTCAGGACTAGAAATCAATGAGCAGTTCTTC
-,TRBJ2-2,15,TRBV5-5,-,CASSLVPGPTGELFF,TGTGCCAGCAGCTTGGTACCGGGGCCCACCGGGGAGCTGTTTTTT
-,TRBJ2-5,14,TRBV13,-,CASSEGPGAKTQYF,TGTGCCAGCAGCGAGGGGCCGGGGGCGAAGACCCAGTACTTC
once,TRBJ1-6,17,TRBV27,-,CASSPRTGGRWDSPLHF,TGTGCCAGCAGTCCCCGGACGGGGGGGCGGTGGGATTCACCCCTCCACTTT
-,TRBJ2-1,15,TRBV24-1,TRBD1,CATSDAGTDYNEQFF,TGTGCCACCAGTGATGCCGGGACAGACTACAATGAGCAGTTCTTC
-,TRBJ2-6,14,TRBV9,-,CASSVSSGANVLTF,TGTGCCAGCAGCGTAAGCTCTGGGGCCAACGTCCTGACTTTC
-,TRBJ1-1,17,TRBV30,TRBD1,CAWSSTGTGFRGTEAFF,TGTGCCTGGAGTTCTACCGGGACAGGATTTCGAGGCACTGAAGCTTTCTTT
-,TRBJ1-2,15,TRBV6-5,TRBD1,CASRPTDRLSYGYTF,TGTGCCAGCAGACCCACGGACAGGCTATCCTATGGCTACACCTTC
-,TRBJ2-3,16,TRBV7-2,-,CASSSAGAGHSNTQYF,TGTGCCAGCAGCAGTGCCGGAGCGGGACATTCTAATACGCAGTATTTT